The T cell receptor (beta chain) described here comes from a study of identifying expanded T cells in peripheral blood. No infections or other immune events were documented during collection. V was shortened by 0 bases and J by 3 bases, with 15 bases between the two germline ends. The CDR3 length is 16 residues. Germline V gene sequence: CDR1 MGHRA, CDR2 YSYEKL. TCRdb's copy holds only in-frame clones and misses some; the assay was immunoSEQ multiplex PCR. The table has approximately 83,000 clones, 80% to 90% seen once. This sequence joins TRBV4-1 and TRBJ2-7; possibly TRBD1 for D (5 bases). The sequence derives from a person between 18 and 75 years old in good health. The sample comprised blood. CDR3 sequence: CASSQDSARENYEQYF. As DNA, the CDR3 is TGCGCCAGCAGCCAAGATAGTGCCAGGGAAAACTACGAGCAGTACTTC.